Following are 13 T cell receptor beta chains from one sample sequenced in a study of human T cells and chemical hapten exposure (dated by TCRdb to the early 2020s). Libraries were made using RACE. Sequencing was performed on a NextSeq 500. TCRdb cleaned the public reads at Q25 with fastp, built clones with MiXCR and kept in-frame beta chains. All rows with the same CDR3 protein become a single entry with the most common DNA and genes. Counted in this sample were roughly 180,000 distinct CDR3 sequences; about 22% of them appeared once. The ten largest account for less than 7% of the sample. The meaning of the sample's time point label: patch test 1, 2 weeks after DPC sensitization. The meaning of the sample's treatment or condition label: therapeutic diphenylcyclopropenone sensitization with weekly scalp DPC. Sequencing used whole blood, obtained in connection with sensitization to the hapten diphenylcyclopropenone (DPC). The origin of the receptors is a woman in her forties or fifties with alopecia areata. Some clones in this sample may be carry-over from other donors' samples.

The chain has TRBV29-1 and TRBJ1-2, with D possibly matching TRBD1 (6 bases). Trimming took off 7 bases at V and 5 bases at J, with 17 bases between the two ends. Per the germline V gene, CDR1 is SQVTM and CDR2 is ANQGSEA. The CDR3 totals 13 residues. CDR3 residues: CSAEDSILYGYTF. The CDR3 DNA is TGCAGCGCTGAGGACAGCATACTTTATGGCTACACCTTC.

This rearrangement joins TRBV5-1 to TRBJ1-1, with a tentative D call TRBD1 (5 bases). The CDR3 covers 14 residues. Trimming shortened V by 0 bases and J by 4 bases, and 10 bases separated the two germline ends. Germline V CDR1 and CDR2: SGHRS, YFSETQ. CDR3 sequence: CASSLAMGGTEAFF. In nucleotides, the CDR3 is TGCGCCAGCAGCTTGGCCATGGGGGGCACTGAAGCTTTCTTT.

This clonotype was picked up a small number of times. The chain is built from TRBV20-1 and TRBJ2-1; 10 bases line up with TRBD2. CDR3 length: 16 residues. V dropped 3 bases and J dropped 6; count of bases not matched to a gene: 11. Germline V gene data show CDR1 as DFQATT and CDR2 as SNEGSKA (reference sequence). CDR3 protein: CSASPLSSGSGNEQFF. The DNA of the CDR3 is TGCAGTGCTAGCCCCCTCTCTAGCGGGAGCGGCAATGAGCAGTTCTTC.

This clonotype came up a few times. The rearrangement uses TRBV5-1 and TRBJ2-1; weak D call: TRBD2 (5 bases). This CDR3 spans 15 amino acids. Germline-derived CDR1 and CDR2 are SGHRS and YFSETQ. Trimming stripped 2 bases from V and 3 bases from J, with 12 bases between. The CDR3 DNA is TGCGCCAGCAGCTTAAGTATGGCGGGCTACAATGAGCAGTTCTTC. As protein: CASSLSMAGYNEQFF.

J is TRBJ2-2 and V is TRBV3-1; TRBD2 matches 14 bases. The CDR3 runs 18 residues. With 4 bases clipped from V and 0 bases from J, the junction kept 4 bases outside the gene matches. In germline, CDR1 is LGHDT, CDR2 YNNKEL (reference sequence). The CDR3: CASSRGLAGAANTGELFF. CDR3 in DNA: TGTGCCAGCAGCCGGGGACTAGCGGGAGCTGCGAACACCGGGGAGCTGTTTTTT.

This clonotype occurred a few times. V and J are TRBV10-3 and TRBJ2-5; a weak D match, TRBD1 (6 bases). V lost 4 bases and J 0 bases, leaving 9 bases between the germline ends. Germline CDR1 is ENHRY and CDR2 is SYGVKD. The CDR3 spans 14 residues. This CDR3 is CAISGDRNQETQYF. CDR3 nucleotides: TGTGCCATCAGTGGCGACAGGAACCAAGAGACCCAGTACTTC.

The J gene is TRBJ1-5, the V gene TRBV6-1; weak D call: TRBD1 (5 bases). CDR1 is MNHNS and CDR2 is SASEGT in the germline V gene. The CDR3 is 13 residues long. V lost 8 bases and J 7 bases, leaving 15 bases between the germline ends. The CDR3 DNA reads TGTGCCAGCCAGACAACGGGGGGGCAGCCCCAGCATTTT. It is translated as CASQTTGGQPQHF.

In its sample, this clonotype was seen many times. The rearrangement joins TRBV9 to TRBJ1-1; D is ambiguous. CDR3 length: 13 residues. The germline gives CDR1 SGDLS, CDR2 YYNGEE. V was clipped by 2 bases and J by 1 base, with 6 bases between them. The CDR3 reads CASSVGPNTEAFF. In DNA form, the CDR3 reads TGTGCCAGCAGCGTGGGTCCGAACACTGAAGCTTTCTTT.

This clonotype appeared a few times. This chain joins TRBV25-1 and TRBJ1-5; possibly TRBD1 for D (5 bases). V was cut by 1 base and J by 6 bases, with 19 bases left in between. Per germline, CDR1 MGHDK and CDR2 SYGVNS. The CDR3 covers 17 residues. This CDR3 reads CASSEWGDGGDLQPQHF. The CDR3 region has the DNA TGTGCCAGCAGTGAATGGGGTGATGGAGGGGATCTTCAGCCCCAGCATTTT. Together with reference TRBV25-1 and TRBJ1-5, the CDR3 gives the full variable domain: EADIYQTPRYLVIGTGKKITLECSQTMGHDKMYWYQQDPGMELHLIHYSYGVNSTEKGDLSSESTVSRIRTEHFPLTLESARPSHTSQYLCASSEWGDGGDLQPQHFGDGTRLSIL.

The V and J genes are TRBV7-9 and TRBJ1-5; TRBD1 aligns across 7 bases. The germline CDR1 and CDR2 sequences are SEHNR and FQNEAQ (reference sequence). Trimming removed 3 bases from V and 1 base from J; junction bases left unmatched: 0. The CDR3 extends over 14 amino acids. The CDR3, as DNA: TGTGCCAGCAGCTTGGACAGGAGCAATCAGCCCCAGCATTTT. Translating gives CASSLDRSNQPQHF.

This clonotype was seen only a few times. The V call is TRBV5-1, the J call TRBJ2-7, with 7 bases that match TRBD2. The CDR3 is made up of 12 amino acids. Germline V lookup: CDR1 SGHRS, CDR2 YFSETQ. Losses at the gene ends were 6 bases for V and 6 bases for J; bases not matched to a gene: 6. The CDR3 sequence: CASKGRGGEQYF. Written as DNA, the CDR3 is TGCGCCAGCAAGGGGCGCGGGGGCGAGCAGTACTTC.

The rearrangement uses TRBV20-1 and TRBJ2-1; 7 positions agree with TRBD2. The CDR3 consists of 14 residues. With 1 base clipped from V and 9 bases from J, the junction kept 9 bases outside the gene matches. Germline-derived CDR1 and CDR2 are DFQATT and SNEGSKA (reference sequence). This chain's CDR3 is CSARVVGGPGEQFF. Here the CDR3 DNA reads TGCAGTGCTAGAGTGGTGGGAGGGCCGGGTGAGCAGTTCTTC.

Turning to this clonotype: The junction differs from germline at one of its ends, possibly a read error. J is TRBJ2-1 and V is TRBV5-1; 11 bases fit TRBD2. Germline CDR1 SGHRS, CDR2 YFSETQ. The CDR3 loop spans 16 amino acids. CDR3 nucleotide sequence: TGCGCCAGCAGCTCAACTAGCGGGAGCTCCTACATTGAGCAGTTCTTC. Translated, it gives CASSSTSGSSYIEQFF.